Listed below are T cell receptor beta chains from one sample, sequenced in a study of neurological immune-mediated disorders. TCRdb itself ran the 5' RACE reads through MiXCR, one entry per CDR3 protein. The repertoire includes under 90,000 distinct CDR3 sequences, approximately 3.5% of them detected once, and 2.9% sits in the top ten. Source material: PBMCs. The receptors were gathered from a woman in her forties or fifties with multiple sclerosis. Each CDR3 is given with its conserved first and last residue. The D gene is left open where the match is weak. The listing skips clone size in some rows; elsewhere it reads once, few, many or a size class.

>TRBD2|18|many|TRBV4-2|TRBJ2-3
CASSPGTSGARGADTQYF
TGTGCCAGCAGCCCCGGGACTAGCGGGGCGCGGGGCGCAGATACGCAGTATTTT
>.|12|many|TRBV25-1|TRBJ1-1
CASSDLGTEAFF
TGTGCCAGCAGTGATTTGGGGACTGAAGCTTTCTTT
>.|13|many|TRBV10-3|TRBJ1-2
CAISGPGGYGYTF
TGTGCCATCAGTGGCCCCGGGGGTTATGGCTACACCTTC
>TRBD1|15|.|TRBV4-3|TRBJ2-1
CASSTGELGHNEQFF
TGCGCCAGCAGCACAGGGGAACTCGGCCACAATGAGCAGTTCTTC
>.|14|many|TRBV5-6|TRBJ2-7
CASSLVGNSYEQYF
TGTGCCAGCAGCTTGGTCGGCAACTCCTACGAGCAGTACTTC
>TRBD2|16|many|TRBV20-1|TRBJ2-3
CSAIWTSGGDTDTQYF
TGCAGTGCTATTTGGACTAGCGGGGGGGACACAGATACGCAGTATTTT
>.|13|many|TRBV20-1|TRBJ1-5
CSAAREVSQPQHF
TGCAGTGCTGCCCGGGAGGTTAGTCAGCCCCAGCATTTT
>.|13|many|TRBV20-1|TRBJ2-2
CSARDIVSGELFF
TGCAGTGCTAGAGATATAGTCTCCGGGGAGCTGTTTTTT
>.|14|many|TRBV12-3/TRBV12-4|TRBJ1-5
CASSPVWANQPQHF
TGTGCCAGCAGCCCCGTTTGGGCGAATCAGCCCCAGCATTTT
>.|14|many|TRBV5-1|TRBJ2-7
CASSSRMSSYEQYF
TGCGCCAGCAGCTCCCGAATGAGCTCCTACGAGCAGTACTTC
>TRBD1|15|many|TRBV19|TRBJ1-3
CASSRQGAAGNTIYF
TGTGCCAGTAGTAGACAGGGGGCTGCTGGAAACACCATATATTTT
>TRBD1|16|many|TRBV7-9|TRBJ2-2
CASSLTRGPRAGELFF
TGTGCCAGCAGCTTAACCAGGGGGCCAAGGGCCGGGGAGCTGTTTTTT
>.|12|many|TRBV3-1|TRBJ2-5
CASGGHQETQYF
TGTGCCAGCGGAGGGCACCAAGAGACCCAGTACTTC
>TRBD1|15|many|TRBV5-1|TRBJ2-5
CASRTQTGGEETQYF
TGCGCCAGCAGGACCCAGACAGGGGGAGAGGAGACCCAGTACTTC
>.|15|many|TRBV24-1|TRBJ2-3
CATGPRPSSTDTQYF
TGTGCCACGGGACCGCGCCCTTCCAGCACAGATACGCAGTATTTT
>TRBD1|14|many|TRBV5-1|TRBJ1-3
CASSIGQGGNTIYF
TGCGCCAGCAGCATCGGACAGGGCGGAAACACCATATATTTT
>.|14|many|TRBV12-3/TRBV12-4|TRBJ2-3
CASSYDYTGDTQYF
TGTGCCAGCAGTTACGACTACACAGGGGATACGCAGTATTTT
>.|15|many|TRBV10-3|TRBJ2-7
CAISESNGRITEQYF
TGTGCCATCAGTGAGTCGAATGGGCGGATCACCGAGCAGTACTTC
>TRBD1|15|many|TRBV29-1|TRBJ1-3
CSARTGTRSGNTIYF
TGCAGCGCGAGGACAGGGACCCGCTCTGGAAACACCATATATTTT
>.|14|many|TRBV20-1|TRBJ1-6
CSAHGLGDNSPLHF
TGCAGTGCGCACGGGCTGGGGGATAATTCACCCCTCCACTTT
>.|14|many|TRBV5-1|TRBJ2-7
CASSLGMRAEEQYF
TGCGCCAGCAGCTTGGGGATGAGGGCTGAAGAGCAGTACTTC
>TRBD1|16|many|TRBV20-1|TRBJ2-7
CSARDQFGTGAYEQYF
TGCAGTGCTAGAGATCAGTTTGGGACAGGGGCCTACGAGCAGTACTTC
>TRBD1|14|many|TRBV4-3|TRBJ2-5
CASSQLQGKETQYF
TGCGCCAGCAGCCAATTACAGGGGAAAGAGACCCAGTACTTC
>TRBD1|15|many|TRBV7-2|TRBJ2-4
CASSLRGQAKNIQYF
TGTGCCAGCAGCTTGAGGGGACAGGCCAAAAACATTCAGTACTTC
>.|11|many|TRBV3-1|TRBJ2-7
CASSQTDRQYF
TGTGCCAGCAGCCAGACGGATCGGCAGTACTTC
>.|13|many|TRBV6-6|TRBJ1-2
CASTQDSGYGYTF
TGTGCCAGCACTCAGGACAGTGGGTATGGCTACACCTTC
>TRBD1|14|many|TRBV10-3|TRBJ1-2
CAISDRTGWYGYTF
TGTGCCATCAGTGACCGGACAGGGTGGTATGGCTACACCTTC
>.|14|many|TRBV9|TRBJ2-5
CASSVTGTQETQYF
TGTGCCAGCAGCGTAACCGGGACCCAAGAGACCCAGTACTTC
>.|17|many|TRBV4-2|TRBJ1-2
CASSREPTFGGGDGYTF
TGTGCCAGCAGCCGAGAACCGACTTTCGGGGGCGGGGATGGCTACACCTTC
>TRBD1|14|many|TRBV5-1|TRBJ2-2
CASSWDSRPRALFF
TGCGCCAGCAGCTGGGACAGCAGGCCCCGGGCGCTGTTTTTT
>.|12|many|TRBV7-2|TRBJ1-1
CASSLNNAEAFF
TGTGCCAGCAGCTTAAACAACGCTGAAGCTTTCTTT
>TRBD2|13|many|TRBV20-1|TRBJ2-1
CSATRTSDNEQFF
TGCAGTGCTACTAGGACTAGCGACAATGAGCAGTTCTTC
>.|16|.|TRBV7-9|TRBJ1-1
CASSNWGVGRVTEAFF
TGTGCCAGCAGCAATTGGGGGGTGGGGCGGGTCACTGAAGCTTTCTTT
>TRBD2|15|many|TRBV9|TRBJ2-7
CASSASLAGAHEQYF
TGTGCCAGCAGCGCCAGCCTAGCGGGGGCCCACGAGCAGTACTTC
>TRBD1|19|.|TRBV7-8|TRBJ2-6
CASSLDRGRSFAGANVLTF
TGTGCCAGCAGCTTGGACAGGGGGCGATCCTTCGCCGGGGCCAACGTCCTGACTTTC
>.|14|many|TRBV20-1|TRBJ2-3
CSEKEGGFADTQYF
TGCAGTGAGAAGGAGGGGGGGTTCGCAGATACGCAGTATTTT
>.|14|many|TRBV5-6|TRBJ2-7
CASQGEQGPYEQYF
TGTGCCAGCCAAGGGGAACAGGGCCCCTACGAGCAGTACTTC
>TRBD1|14|many|TRBV7-2|TRBJ1-1
CASSQRSRGSEAFF
TGTGCCAGCAGCCAGAGATCCAGGGGGTCTGAAGCTTTCTTT
>.|13|many|TRBV7-9|TRBJ2-5
CASSLLLEETQYF
TGTGCCAGCAGCTTACTGCTGGAGGAGACCCAGTACTTC
>.|13|many|TRBV20-1|TRBJ2-1
CSATRQGGNEQFF
TGCAGTGCTACCAGACAGGGAGGTAATGAGCAGTTCTTC
>.|14|many|TRBV25-1|TRBJ1-2
CASSEFGGNYGYTF
TGTGCCAGCAGTGAATTCGGGGGGAACTATGGCTACACCTTC
>TRBD2|16|many|TRBV27|TRBJ2-2
CASSLRGSGGTGELFF
TGTGCCAGCAGTCTGCGCGGTAGCGGGGGCACCGGGGAGCTGTTTTTT
>TRBD1|17|many|TRBV6-5|TRBJ1-1
CASSLRTGRGWGTEAFF
TGTGCCAGCAGTTTAAGGACAGGGAGGGGGTGGGGCACTGAAGCTTTCTTT
>.|15|many|TRBV5-1|TRBJ2-7
CASSSWRDPSDEQYF
TGCGCCAGCAGCTCGTGGCGGGATCCCTCGGACGAGCAGTACTTC
>.|16|many|TRBV6-2/TRBV6-3|TRBJ1-5
CASSYSGPLGNQPQHF
TGTGCCAGCAGTTACTCGGGTCCTTTGGGCAATCAGCCCCAGCATTTT
>.|15|many|TRBV19|TRBJ2-1
CASRVEESSYNEQFF
TGTGCCAGTAGGGTGGAGGAGAGCTCCTACAATGAGCAGTTCTTC
>.|13|many|TRBV6-6|TRBJ2-3
CASSYPTADTQYF
TGTGCCAGCAGTTACCCGACAGCTGATACGCAGTATTTT
>.|12|many|TRBV20-1|TRBJ1-2
CSANTGFYGYTF
TGCAGTGCCAATACAGGGTTCTATGGCTACACCTTC
>.|13|many|TRBV12-3/TRBV12-4|TRBJ1-2
CASSRQALYGYTF
TGTGCCAGCAGCCGACAGGCCCTCTATGGCTACACCTTC
>TRBD1|15|many|TRBV3-1|TRBJ1-6
CASSPTGQGNSPLHF
TGTGCCAGCAGCCCAACCGGACAGGGGAATTCACCCCTCCACTTT
>.|15|few|TRBV5-1|TRBJ2-7
CASSLLSGRPYEQYF
TGCGCCAGCAGCTTACTTTCGGGACGGCCCTACGAGCAGTACTTC
>.|14|many|TRBV20-1|TRBJ1-1
CSANSGGPHTEAFF
TGCAGTGCTAACTCCGGAGGGCCCCACACTGAAGCTTTCTTT
>.|13|many|TRBV19|TRBJ2-3
CASGKGVTDTQYF
TGTGCCAGTGGAAAGGGAGTCACAGATACGCAGTATTTT
>.|12|.|TRBV20-1|TRBJ1-2
CSAKFANYGYTF
TGCAGTGCTAAATTTGCTAACTATGGCTACACCTTC
>.|16|many|TRBV4-2|TRBJ2-2
CASSQDRPRGTGELFF
TGTGCCAGCAGCCAAGACCGGCCTCGAGGCACCGGGGAGCTGTTTTTT
>TRBD1|14|few|TRBV6-5|TRBJ2-5
CASSYGQGRETQYF
TGTGCCAGCAGTTATGGACAGGGGAGAGAGACCCAGTACTTC
>.|12|many|TRBV18|TRBJ2-5
CASSPTQETQYF
TGTGCCAGCTCACCGACCCAAGAGACCCAGTACTTC